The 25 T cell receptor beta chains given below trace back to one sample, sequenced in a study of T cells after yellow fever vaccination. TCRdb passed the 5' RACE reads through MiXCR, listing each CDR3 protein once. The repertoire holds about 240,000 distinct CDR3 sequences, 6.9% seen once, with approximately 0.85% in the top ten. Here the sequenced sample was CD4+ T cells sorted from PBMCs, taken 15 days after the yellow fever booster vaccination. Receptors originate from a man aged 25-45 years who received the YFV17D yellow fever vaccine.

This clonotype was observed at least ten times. The CDR3 DNA sequence: TGTGCCAGCAGGCGGGAGGGCAGGCAGTTCTTC. Protein: CASRREGRQFF. V and J are TRBV6-2 or TRBV6-3 and TRBJ2-1; TRBD2 matches 9 bases. J was trimmed by 12 bases and V by 6 bases; bases with no gene match: 3. Germline lookup yields CDR1 MNHEY and CDR2 SVGEGT. The CDR3 is 11 residues long.

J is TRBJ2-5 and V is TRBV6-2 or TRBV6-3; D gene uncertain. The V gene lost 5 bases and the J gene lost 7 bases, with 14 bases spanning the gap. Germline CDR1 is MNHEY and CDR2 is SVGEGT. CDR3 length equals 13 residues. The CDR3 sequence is CASSELLLRTQYF. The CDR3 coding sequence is TGTGCCAGCAGTGAGCTACTCCTGAGGACCCAGTACTTC.

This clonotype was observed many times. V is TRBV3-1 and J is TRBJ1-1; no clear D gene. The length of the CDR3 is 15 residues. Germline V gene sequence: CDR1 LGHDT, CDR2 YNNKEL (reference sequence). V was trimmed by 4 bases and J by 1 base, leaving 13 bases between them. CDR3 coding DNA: TGTGCCAGCAGCCGATCGGGGTCGTGGAACACTGAAGCTTTCTTT. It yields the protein CASSRSGSWNTEAFF.

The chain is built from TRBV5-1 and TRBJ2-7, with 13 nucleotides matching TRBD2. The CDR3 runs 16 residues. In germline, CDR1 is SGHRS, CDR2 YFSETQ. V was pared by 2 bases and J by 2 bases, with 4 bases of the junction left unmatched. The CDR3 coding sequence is TGCGCCAGCAGCTTTGACGGGACTAGCGGGACCTACGAGCAGTACTTC. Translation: CASSFDGTSGTYEQYF.

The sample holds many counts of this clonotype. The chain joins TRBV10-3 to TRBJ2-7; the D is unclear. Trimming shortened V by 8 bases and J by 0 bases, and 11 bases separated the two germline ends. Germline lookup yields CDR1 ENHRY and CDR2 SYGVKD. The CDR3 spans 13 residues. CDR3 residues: CAILAANSYEQYF. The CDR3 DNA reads TGTGCCATCCTCGCGGCAAACTCCTACGAGCAGTACTTC.

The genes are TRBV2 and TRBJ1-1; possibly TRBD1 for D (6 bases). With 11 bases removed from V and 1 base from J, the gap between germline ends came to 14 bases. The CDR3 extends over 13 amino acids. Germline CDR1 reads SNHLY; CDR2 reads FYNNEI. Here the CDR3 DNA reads TGTGCCGGGAAGGACAGACAGAACACTGAAGCTTTCTTT. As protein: CAGKDRQNTEAFF.

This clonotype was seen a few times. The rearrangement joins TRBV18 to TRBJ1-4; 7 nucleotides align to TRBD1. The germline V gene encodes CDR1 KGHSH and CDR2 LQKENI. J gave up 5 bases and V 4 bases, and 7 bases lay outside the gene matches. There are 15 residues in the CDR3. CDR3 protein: CASSRDRGLNEKLFF. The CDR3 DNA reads TGTGCCAGCTCACGGGACAGAGGACTCAATGAAAAACTGTTTTTT.

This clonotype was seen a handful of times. The CDR3 protein is CASGRREGREQYF. The CDR3 DNA is TGTGCCAGCGGTAGGCGGGAGGGCCGCGAGCAGTACTTC. This chain links TRBV11-2 with TRBJ2-7; 9 bases align to TRBD2. Germline V gene data show CDR1 as SGHAT and CDR2 as FQNNGV. This CDR3 is built from 13 residues. V dropped 8 bases and J dropped 6; count of bases not matched to a gene: 8.

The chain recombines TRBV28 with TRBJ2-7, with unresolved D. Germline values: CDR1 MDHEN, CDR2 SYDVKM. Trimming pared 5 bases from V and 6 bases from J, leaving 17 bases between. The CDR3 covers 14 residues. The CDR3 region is CASSGPDKGGEQYF. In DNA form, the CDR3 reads TGTGCCAGCAGTGGACCCGATAAAGGTGGCGAGCAGTACTTC.

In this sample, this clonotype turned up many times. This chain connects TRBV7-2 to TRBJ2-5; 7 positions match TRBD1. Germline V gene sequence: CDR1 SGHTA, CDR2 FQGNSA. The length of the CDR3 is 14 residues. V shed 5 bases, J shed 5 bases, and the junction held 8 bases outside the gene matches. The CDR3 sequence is CASSRQGRLETQYF. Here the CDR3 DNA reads TGTGCCAGCAGCCGACAGGGTAGATTGGAGACCCAGTACTTC.

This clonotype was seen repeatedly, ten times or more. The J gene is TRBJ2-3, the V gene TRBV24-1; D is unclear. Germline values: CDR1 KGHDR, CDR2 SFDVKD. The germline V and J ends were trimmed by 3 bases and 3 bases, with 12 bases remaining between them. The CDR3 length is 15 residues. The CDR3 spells CATSDPKVFTDTQYF. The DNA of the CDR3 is TGTGCCACCAGTGATCCAAAGGTCTTTACAGATACGCAGTATTTT.

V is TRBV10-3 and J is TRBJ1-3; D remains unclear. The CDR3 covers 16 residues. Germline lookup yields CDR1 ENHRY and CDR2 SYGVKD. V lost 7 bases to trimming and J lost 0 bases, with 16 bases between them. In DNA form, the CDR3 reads TGTGCCATCACTCCCGGGCTTAGCGGCTCTGGAAACACCATATATTTT. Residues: CAITPGLSGSGNTIYF.

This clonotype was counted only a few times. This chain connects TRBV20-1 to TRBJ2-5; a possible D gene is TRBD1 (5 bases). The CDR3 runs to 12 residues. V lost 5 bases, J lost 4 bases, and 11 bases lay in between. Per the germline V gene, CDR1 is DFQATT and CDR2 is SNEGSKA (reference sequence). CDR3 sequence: CSAGAKGETQYF. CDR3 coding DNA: TGCAGTGCTGGGGCAAAAGGAGAGACCCAGTACTTC.

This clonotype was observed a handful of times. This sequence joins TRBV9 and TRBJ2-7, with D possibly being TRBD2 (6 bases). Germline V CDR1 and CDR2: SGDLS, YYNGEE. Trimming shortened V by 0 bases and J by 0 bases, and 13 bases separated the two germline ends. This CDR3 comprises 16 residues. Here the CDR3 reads CASSVGGGIDSYEQYF. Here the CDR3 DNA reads TGTGCCAGCAGCGTAGGTGGCGGGATAGACTCCTACGAGCAGTACTTC.

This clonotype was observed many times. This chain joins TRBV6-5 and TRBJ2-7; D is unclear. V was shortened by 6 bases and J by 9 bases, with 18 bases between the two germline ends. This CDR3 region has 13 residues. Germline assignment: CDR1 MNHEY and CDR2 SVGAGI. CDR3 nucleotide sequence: TGTGCCAGCAGGTTAACGATCCAGACGGCGCAGTACTTC. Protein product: CASRLTIQTAQYF.

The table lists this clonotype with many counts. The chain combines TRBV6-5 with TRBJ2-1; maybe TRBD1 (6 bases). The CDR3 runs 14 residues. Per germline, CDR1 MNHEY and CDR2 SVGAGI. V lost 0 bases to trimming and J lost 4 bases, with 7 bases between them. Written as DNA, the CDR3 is TGTGCCAGCAGTTACTCGGGGGCGTACAATGAGCAGTTCTTC. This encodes CASSYSGAYNEQFF.

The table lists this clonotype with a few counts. In DNA, the CDR3 is TGCGCCAGCAGCCAACAGGGGTACATTTATGGCTACACCTTC. It is translated as CASSQQGYIYGYTF. The V gene is TRBV4-3, the J gene TRBJ1-2, with D maybe TRBD1 (6 bases). This CDR3 is 14 amino acids long. Germline assignment: CDR1 LGHNA and CDR2 YSLEER. V dropped 2 bases and J dropped 5 bases, with 12 bases sitting between them.

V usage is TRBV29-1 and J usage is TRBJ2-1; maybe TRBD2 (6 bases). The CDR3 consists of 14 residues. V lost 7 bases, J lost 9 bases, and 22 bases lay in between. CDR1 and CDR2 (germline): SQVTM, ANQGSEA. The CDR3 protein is CSALGGVRESEQFF. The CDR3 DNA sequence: TGCAGCGCCCTGGGTGGGGTCCGGGAGAGTGAGCAGTTCTTC.

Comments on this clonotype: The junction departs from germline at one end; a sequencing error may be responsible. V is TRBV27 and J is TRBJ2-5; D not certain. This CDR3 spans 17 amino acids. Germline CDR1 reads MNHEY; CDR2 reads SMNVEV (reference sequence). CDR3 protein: CTSSSPLGGPSPRTQYF. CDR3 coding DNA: TGTACCAGCAGTTCACCTCTCGGCGGCCCTTCTCCCAGAACCCAGTACTTC.

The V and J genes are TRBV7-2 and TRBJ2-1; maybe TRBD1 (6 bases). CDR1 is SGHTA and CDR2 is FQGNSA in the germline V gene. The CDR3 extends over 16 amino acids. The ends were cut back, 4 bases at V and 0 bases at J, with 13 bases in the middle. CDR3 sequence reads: CASSWTVPSSYNEQFF. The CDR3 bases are TGTGCCAGCAGCTGGACAGTTCCGAGCTCCTACAATGAGCAGTTCTTC.

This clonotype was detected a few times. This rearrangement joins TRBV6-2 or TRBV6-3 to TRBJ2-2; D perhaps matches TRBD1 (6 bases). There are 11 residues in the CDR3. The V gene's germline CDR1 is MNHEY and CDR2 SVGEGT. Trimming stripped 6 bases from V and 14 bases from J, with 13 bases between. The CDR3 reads CASSRLQGLFF. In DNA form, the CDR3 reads TGTGCCAGCAGCCGGCTACAGGGCCTGTTTTTT.

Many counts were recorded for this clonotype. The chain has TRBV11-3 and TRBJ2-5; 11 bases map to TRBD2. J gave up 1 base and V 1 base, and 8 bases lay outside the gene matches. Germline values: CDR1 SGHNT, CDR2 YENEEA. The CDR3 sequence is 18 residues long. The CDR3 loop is CASSLVLAGDSIQETQYF. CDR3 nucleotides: TGTGCCAGCAGCTTAGTACTAGCGGGAGACTCCATCCAAGAGACCCAGTACTTC.

CDR3 protein: CSAGRFGELFF. The CDR3 nucleotides are TGCAGCGCGGGACGTTTCGGGGAGCTGTTTTTT. The chain combines TRBV29-1 with TRBJ2-2, with D possibly called TRBD1 or TRBD2 (5 bases each). Trimming took 7 bases from V and 7 from J, leaving 10 bases between them. The CDR3 extends over 11 amino acids. Looked up from germline, CDR1 is SQVTM and CDR2 is ANQGSEA.

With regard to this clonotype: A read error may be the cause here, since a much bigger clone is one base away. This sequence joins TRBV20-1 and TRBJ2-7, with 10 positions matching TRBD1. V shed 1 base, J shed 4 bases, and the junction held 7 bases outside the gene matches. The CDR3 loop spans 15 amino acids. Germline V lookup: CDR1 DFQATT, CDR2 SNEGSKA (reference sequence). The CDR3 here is CSARGPGQGLYEQYF. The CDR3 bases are TGCAGTGCTAGAGGACCGGGACAGGGGTTGTACGAGCAGTACTTC.

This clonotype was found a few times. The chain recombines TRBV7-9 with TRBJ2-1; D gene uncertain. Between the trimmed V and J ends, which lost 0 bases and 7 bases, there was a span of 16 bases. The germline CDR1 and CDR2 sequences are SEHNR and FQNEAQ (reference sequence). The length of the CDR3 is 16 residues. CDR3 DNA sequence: TGTGCCAGCAGCTTAGCCGCCAGGACCTACGGGAATGAGCAGTTCTTC. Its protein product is CASSLAARTYGNEQFF.